This T cell receptor (beta chain) was identified in a study of blood T cell repertoires in COVID-19. Whole-study context: Acute-phase and convalescent COVID-19 samples originated in the United States, Italy and Spain.

Allocation to cohorts depended on clinical history reported by the participants. Germline assignment: CDR1 ENHRY and CDR2 SYGVKD. V gave up 9 bases and J gave up 6 bases; unmatched junction bases: 4. This CDR3 has 13 residues. The repertoire was sequenced with immunoSEQ multiplex PCR; TCRdb's copy has only in-frame clones and lacks some. In the table there are approximately 150,000 clones, about 85% of which are singletons. Sequencing was performed on PBMCs or T cells enriched from blood (not recorded which). The clonotype was recovered from a woman aged 45-65 years who had recovered from COVID-19. The chain is built from TRBV10-3 and TRBJ2-1, with 11 bases fitting TRBD1. Written as DNA, the CDR3 is TGTGCCATTGGACAGGGGGCCCCCAATGAGCAGTTCTTC. Its protein is CAIGQGAPNEQFF.